A selection of T cell receptor beta chains follows, all from one sample in a study of identical twins. One entry per CDR3 protein results from TCRdb running MiXCR on the 5' RACE reads. This sample has hundreds of thousands of distinct CDR3 sequences, with around 20% found just once. These data are also associated with another study on T cells expressing NK-cell markers.

Material: PBMCs. All receptors come from a woman aged 18-29 years in good health. CDR3s include the opening cysteine and the closing phenylalanine or tryptophan. A D gene is named only where the DNA matches it firmly. The size field is filled for only some rows; it gives once, few, many or a size class.

NA 17 few TRBJ2-1 TRBV7-2 CASSPPAVSSSYNEQFF TGTGCCAGCAGCCCCCCGGCCGTTTCGAGCTCCTACAATGAGCAGTTCTTC
NA 18 NA TRBJ2-3 TRBV5-4 CASSLEGGRGGLGDTQYF TGTGCCAGCAGCTTGGAGGGGGGCAGGGGAGGGTTGGGAGATACGCAGTATTTT
NA 15 NA TRBJ2-7 TRBV12-5 CASGLGTGLLSEQYF TGTGCTAGTGGTTTAGGCACAGGGTTACTCTCCGAGCAGTACTTC
NA 11 few TRBJ2-3 TRBV15 CATQEGDTQYF TGTGCCACCCAGGAGGGAGATACGCAGTATTTT
NA 14 NA TRBJ2-1 TRBV27 CASSNRDPWTEQFF TGTGCCAGCAGTAATCGGGACCCTTGGACTGAGCAGTTCTTC
NA 13 once TRBJ1-4 TRBV2 CAGRPDLNEKLFF TGTGCCGGCAGACCAGACTTGAATGAAAAACTGTTTTTT
NA 13 NA TRBJ2-1 TRBV9 CASSMVLGNEQFF TGTGCCAGCAGTATGGTGCTAGGGAATGAGCAGTTCTTC
TRBD2 14 few TRBJ2-2 TRBV20-1 CSAGTSGNTGELFF TGCAGCGCCGGGACTAGCGGTAACACCGGGGAGCTGTTTTTT
TRBD1 14 few TRBJ1-1 TRBV19 CASIGTGGRPEAFF TGTGCCAGTATTGGGACAGGGGGAAGGCCTGAAGCTTTCTTT
NA 14 few TRBJ2-7 TRBV10-3 CAISESGLVYEQYF TGTGCCATCAGTGAGTCAGGTCTCGTATACGAGCAGTACTTC
NA 13 NA TRBJ1-6 TRBV27 CASRQVYNSPLHF TGTGCCAGCAGGCAGGTCTATAATTCACCCCTCCACTTT
TRBD2 15 few TRBJ2-7 TRBV9 CASSVGVAGAYEQYF TGTGCCAGCAGCGTTGGGGTAGCGGGAGCCTACGAGCAGTACTTC
NA 11 few TRBJ2-5 TRBV30 CAWSSPETQYF TGTGCCTGGAGTTCCCCGGAGACCCAGTACTTC
TRBD2 12 few TRBJ2-1 TRBV20-1 CSGSGGPNEQFF TGCAGCGGGAGCGGGGGCCCAAATGAGCAGTTCTTC
NA 15 NA TRBJ1-4 TRBV20-1 CSATRRGRGQGKLFF TGCAGTGCTACCAGGAGGGGGAGAGGTCAGGGAAAACTGTTTTTT
NA 12 once TRBJ2-1 TRBV12-3/TRBV12-4 CASSIMGHEQFF TGTGCCAGCAGTATAATGGGGCATGAGCAGTTCTTC
NA 14 NA TRBJ2-2 TRBV12-3/TRBV12-4 CASSFSDNTGELFF TGTGCCAGCAGTTTTTCAGATAACACCGGGGAGCTGTTTTTT
TRBD2 14 NA TRBJ2-7 TRBV6-1 CASKELAGRNEQYF TGTGCCAGCAAGGAACTAGCGGGGAGAAACGAGCAGTACTTC
TRBD2 12 NA TRBJ2-7 TRBV6-5 CASRGTSGGAYF TGTGCCAGCAGGGGGACTAGCGGGGGGGCTTACTTC
NA 14 NA TRBJ2-3 TRBV24-1 CATSEPDSTDTQYF TGTGCCACCAGTGAGCCGGACAGCACAGATACGCAGTATTTT
TRBD2 15 NA TRBJ2-2 TRBV10-3 CAISVAGEVTGELFF TGTGCCATCAGTGTGGCGGGAGAGGTAACCGGGGAGCTGTTTTTT
NA 15 few TRBJ2-5 TRBV4-3 CASSQAPGAEETQYF TGCGCCAGCAGCCAAGCCCCGGGGGCGGAAGAGACCCAGTACTTC
NA 11 NA TRBJ2-7 TRBV10-3 CAIGQNYEQYF TGTGCCATCGGTCAGAACTACGAGCAGTACTTC
NA 17 NA TRBJ2-1 TRBV5-1 CASSLVGGYLTSHEQFF TGCGCCAGCAGCTTGGTTGGCGGGTACCTTACTTCCCATGAGCAGTTCTTC
NA 11 NA TRBJ2-7 TRBV21-1 CASRLTSEQYF TGTGCCAGCAGGCTTACGAGCGAGCAGTACTTC
TRBD1 13 few TRBJ2-1 TRBV20-1 CSAEDREHNEQFF TGCAGTGCCGAGGACAGGGAGCACAATGAGCAGTTCTTC
NA 10 NA TRBJ2-3 TRBV19 CARGGDTQYF TGTGCCAGGGGGGGAGATACGCAGTATTTT
NA 15 many TRBJ2-7 TRBV25-1 CASSFSQGGQVEQYF TGTGCCAGCAGTTTTTCGCAGGGGGGACAAGTCGAGCAGTACTTC